Following are 13 T cell receptor beta chains from one sample sequenced in a study of vaccination and CD4 T cells after COVID-19. Treatment meaning: approximately nine-day PBMC culture with coronavirus spike peptide pools or control peptides (ViraFEST assay). Once obtained from cultured CD4+ T cells, the DNA was sequenced using the Oncomine TCR Beta short-read assay. TCRdb passed the PCR reads through MiXCR, listing each CDR3 protein once. The table has fewer than 20,000 distinct CDR3 sequences, around 72% seen once. Antigen specificity for these receptors is unknown. This specimen consisted of CD4+ T cells from blood, cultured in vitro, obtained after SARS-CoV-2 vaccination. These receptors came from a human donor who received a COVID-19 vaccine.

This clonotype turned up a few times. The rearrangement joins TRBV5-1 to TRBJ2-3; 11 bases align to TRBD2. Germline CDR1 reads SGHRS; CDR2 reads YFSETQ. The CDR3 length is 17 residues. Trimming took 0 bases from V and 5 from J; bases not matched to a gene: 8. The CDR3 sequence: CASSLDFSGGVQDTQYF. DNA of the CDR3: TGCGCCAGCAGCTTGGATTTTAGCGGGGGGGTACAAGATACGCAGTATTTT.

The V and J genes are TRBV30 and TRBJ1-5; TRBD1 is a possible D gene (5 bases). V was shortened by 2 bases and J by 1 base, with 12 bases between the two germline ends. CDR1 and CDR2 (germline): GTSNPN, SVGIG (reference sequence). There are 15 residues in the CDR3. CDR3 loop: CAWSTPGGSNQPQHF. CDR3 in DNA: TGTGCCTGGAGTACCCCGGGGGGAAGCAATCAGCCCCAGCATTTT.

The CDR3 DNA follows: TGTGCCACCAGCGAGGGTTCTCCCTACGAGCAGTACTTC. Its translation: CATSEGSPYEQYF. The V gene is TRBV24-1, the J gene TRBJ2-7; maybe TRBD2 (5 bases). The CDR3 has 13 amino acids. Germline V gives CDR1 KGHDR, CDR2 SFDVKD. V was pared by 7 bases and J by 2 bases, with 11 bases between.

The V call is TRBV7-2, the J call TRBJ1-6; unclear D gene. This CDR3 has 14 amino acids. The V end was cut by 1 base, the J end by 4 bases, with 5 bases between. Per germline, CDR1 SGHTA and CDR2 FQGNSA. CDR3 protein: CASSLDGYNSPLHF. In DNA form, the CDR3 reads TGTGCCAGCAGCTTAGACGGGTATAATTCACCCCTCCACTTT. The full variable domain, rest sourced from reference TRBV7-2 and TRBJ1-6, is GAGVSQSPSNKVTEKGKDVELRCDPISGHTALYWYRQSLGQGLEFLIYFQGNSAPDKSGLPSDRFSAERTGGSVSTLTIQRTQQEDSAVYLCASSLDGYNSPLHFGNGTRLTVT.

CDR3 DNA: TGTGCCACCAGTGATTTTACAGATACGCAGTATTTT. It specifies CATSDFTDTQYF. The J gene is TRBJ2-3, the V gene TRBV24-1; D is undetermined. The germline gives CDR1 KGHDR, CDR2 SFDVKD. Trimming took off 1 base at V and 3 bases at J, with 1 base between the two ends. The CDR3 is 12 amino acids.

The CDR3 loop is CASSRQGSGYTF. The CDR3 coding sequence is TGTGCCAGCAGTAGACAGGGGTCTGGCTACACCTTC. This rearrangement joins TRBV5-4 to TRBJ1-2, with 8 bases that match TRBD1. J gave up 7 bases and V 5 bases, and 4 bases lay outside the gene matches. This CDR3 comprises 12 residues. The V gene's germline CDR1 is SGHNT and CDR2 YYREEE (reference sequence).

The V call is TRBV20-1, the J call TRBJ2-5; tentatively, D is TRBD2 (5 bases). The ends were cut back, 6 bases at V and 5 bases at J, with 19 bases in the middle. The CDR3 extends over 14 amino acids. Per the germline V gene, CDR1 is DFQATT and CDR2 is SNEGSKA (reference sequence). The CDR3 DNA is TGCAGTGCGGCCTATCCGGGAATGGGGGAGACCCAGTACTTC. Translated: CSAAYPGMGETQYF.

The rearrangement joins TRBV7-6 to TRBJ2-2; the match to TRBD2 covers 10 bases. Germline V lookup: CDR1 SGHVS, CDR2 FNYEAQ. V trimming: 7 bases; J trimming: 4 bases; junction bases outside the gene matches: 6. The CDR3 covers 15 residues. The CDR3 here is CASTLSGGPTGELFF. For the CDR3, the DNA is TGTGCCAGCACCCTTAGCGGGGGGCCCACCGGGGAGCTGTTTTTT.

V gene TRBV30 combines with J gene TRBJ2-7, with 8 bases fitting TRBD1. Trimming removed 2 bases from V and 2 bases from J; junction bases left unmatched: 5. There are 14 residues in the CDR3. CDR1 GTSNPN and CDR2 SVGIG come from the germline V gene (reference sequence). For the CDR3, the DNA is TGTGCCTGGAGTCCCAGGACAGGGACCTACGAGCAGTACTTC. Amino acid sequence: CAWSPRTGTYEQYF. The full variable domain, completed using reference TRBV30 and TRBJ2-7, is SQTIHQWPATLVQPVGSPLSLECTVEGTSNPNLYWYRQAAGRGLQLLFYSVGIGQISSEVPQNLSASRPQDRQFILSSKKLLLSDSGFYLCAWSPRTGTYEQYFGPGTRLTVT.

The CDR3 DNA reads TGTGCCAGCAGCTTAGGTCTGGGGACAGGGGGTGATAGCAATCAGCCCCAGCATTTT. It translates to CASSLGLGTGGDSNQPQHF. This rearrangement joins TRBV7-2 to TRBJ1-5; the match to TRBD1 covers 11 bases. Germline CDR1 reads SGHTA; CDR2 reads FQGNSA. CDR3 length: 19 residues. The V and J ends lost 1 base and 0 bases, in that order; junction bases with no gene match: 8.

J is TRBJ2-3 and V is TRBV6-5; TRBD2 agrees at 7 bases. The germline CDR1 and CDR2 sequences are MNHEY and SVGAGI. The CDR3 loop spans 14 amino acids. V lost 2 bases, J lost 6 bases, and 5 bases stayed unmatched. The CDR3 nucleotides are TGTGCCAGCAGTTACCGCGGGGGAGGGGATACGCAGTATTTT. This translates into CASSYRGGGDTQYF.

The CDR3 coding sequence is TGTGCCAGCAGCCCTCAGTCCGGGGAGCTGTTTTTT. It codes for CASSPQSGELFF. V usage is TRBV4-2 and J usage is TRBJ2-2; D is ambiguous. Germline-derived CDR1 and CDR2 are LGHNA and YNFKEQ. The ends were cut back, 4 bases at V and 6 bases at J, with 6 bases in the middle. The CDR3 covers 12 residues.

The chain's CDR3 is CSARDSPRAGALTDTQYF. CDR3 DNA sequence: TGCAGTGCTAGAGATTCCCCCAGAGCGGGGGCCCTCACAGATACGCAGTATTTT. The genes are TRBV20-1 and TRBJ2-3, with 8 nucleotides matching TRBD2. The V gene's germline CDR1 is DFQATT and CDR2 SNEGSKA (reference sequence). CDR3 length: 18 residues. Trimming at V came to 0 bases and at J to 2 bases, leaving 13 bases not matched to a gene.